The clone carrying this TCR beta chain was detected ten times or more. TCRdb ran MiXCR on the 5' RACE reads and lists one entry per CDR3 protein. The repertoire includes under 250,000 distinct CDR3 sequences, about 7.1% of them detected once, and roughly 0.9% sits in the top ten. The sample is drawn from a study of T cells after yellow fever vaccination. In germline, CDR1 is SGHRS, CDR2 YFSETQ. The CDR3 is made up of 14 amino acids. Trimming left V 4 bases short and J 6 bases short, with 14 bases between. Sequencing was performed on CD4+ T cells sorted from PBMCs, taken 15 days after the yellow fever booster vaccination. This chain uses TRBV5-1 with TRBJ2-1, with D perhaps TRBD2 (6 bases). The TCR sequence derives from a man aged 25 to 40 who received the YFV17D yellow fever vaccine. In DNA, the CDR3 is TGCGCCAGCAGCCGTCGGGAGTTGGGCAATGAGCAGTTCTTC. Translation: CASSRRELGNEQFF. Full variable domain (rest looked up from reference TRBV5-1 and TRBJ2-1): KAGVTQTPRYLIKTRGQQVTLSCSPISGHRSVSWYQQTPGQGLQFLFEYFSETQRNKGNFPGRFSGRQFSNSRSEMNVSTLELGDSALYLCASSRRELGNEQFFGPGTRLTVL.